Sequencing of this T cell receptor (beta chain) was carried out in a study of CXCR3-negative and CXCR3-positive naive CD8 T cells. Of note for this clonotype: What it recognizes is unknown.

cDNA libraries for TRB were generated by 5' RACE incorporating UMI labels. TCRdb re-analyzed the 5' RACE reads; it lists each CDR3 protein once, without DNA. In all, the sample yields 150,000 or so distinct CDR3 sequences. Study findings and constraints: High diversity, comparable across both naive subsets, contrasted with much lower diversity in memory CD8+ cells.

Per germline, CDR1 SQVTM and CDR2 ANQGSEA. The length of the CDR3 is 15 residues. Every CD8+ T cell subset underwent triplicate sorting at 300,000 cells apiece. The sample consisted of naive CXCR3- CD8+ T cells from blood. The subset was: CD45RO-CCR7+CD27+CD95- naive CD8+ T cells lacking CXCR3 (TNR3-). The chain employs TRBV29-1 and TRBJ2-1; TCRdb names TRBD1, which stays unverified in the absence of DNA. This sequence originates from a human donor in good health. Some clones in this sample may be carry-over from other donors' samples. The CDR3 protein is CSVEDWGQDDNEQFF.